One and the same sample provided the 18 T cell receptor beta chains below, sequenced in a study of blood T cell repertoires in COVID-19. TCRdb keeps only in-frame clones here, not all; method: immunoSEQ multiplex PCR. In the table there are about 91,000 clones, roughly 85% of which are singletons. The sequenced material came from peripheral blood. The receptors were sampled from a man between 65 and 85 years old with acute or convalescent COVID-19.

This chain's CDR3 is CASSVGFLSGANVLTF. In nucleotides, the CDR3 is TGTGCCAGCAGCGTGGGCTTCCTCTCTGGGGCCAACGTCCTGACTTTC. The chain has TRBV28 and TRBJ2-6, with D unclear. CDR1 MDHEN and CDR2 SYDVKM come from the germline V gene. This CDR3 spans 16 amino acids. Trimming pared 6 bases from V and 0 bases from J, leaving 12 bases between.

The chain carries TRBV14 and TRBJ2-7, with TRBD1 as a possible D gene (5 bases). CDR3 length: 15 residues. Germline CDR1 reads SGHDN; CDR2 reads FVKESK. Trimming removed 2 bases at V and 6 bases at J, with 17 bases between. The CDR3 coding sequence is TGTGCCAGCAGCCAAACTCAGGGCCCTCTCTCCGAGCAGTACGTC. It specifies CASSQTQGPLSEQYV.

This sequence joins TRBV19 and TRBJ1-1; TRBD1 might be the D (5 bases). Per the germline V gene, CDR1 is LNHDA and CDR2 is SQIVND (reference sequence). V was trimmed by 1 base and J by 5 bases, leaving 14 bases between them. The CDR3 covers 15 residues. The CDR3 DNA sequence: TGTGCCAGTAGTATAGGGCAGGGCGCGGGGACTGAAGCTTTCTTT. It yields the protein CASSIGQGAGTEAFF.

The chain couples TRBV7-2 to TRBJ2-1, with 10 positions matching TRBD2. This CDR3 is 14 amino acids long. Germline values: CDR1 SGHTA, CDR2 FQGNSA. V shed 2 bases, J shed 9 bases, and the junction held 4 bases outside the gene matches. DNA of the CDR3: TGTGCCAGCAGCTTAAGCGGGGGGGCCCTTGAGCAGTTCTTC. This sequence encodes CASSLSGGALEQFF.

This chain connects TRBV6-2 or TRBV6-3 to TRBJ2-5, with 12 bases fitting TRBD2. With 2 bases clipped from V and 5 bases from J, the junction kept 3 bases outside the gene matches. Germline assignment: CDR1 MNHEY and CDR2 SVGEGT. The CDR3 runs to 15 residues. The chain's CDR3 is CASSYPTSGGETQYF. The CDR3 DNA reads as TGTGCCAGCAGTTACCCGACTAGCGGGGGTGAGACCCAGTACTTC.

This clone was seen only once. The J gene is TRBJ2-5, the V gene TRBV11-2; 8 positions agree with TRBD2. Germline V CDR1 and CDR2: SGHAT, FQNNGV. V trimming: 3 bases; J trimming: 5 bases; junction bases outside the gene matches: 8. The CDR3 is made up of 15 amino acids. The CDR3 nucleotides are TGTGCCAGCAGCTTCCGGACTAGCCAGCAGGAGACCCAGTACTTC. Protein sequence: CASSFRTSQQETQYF.

The chain joins TRBV3-1 (or the pseudogene TRBV3-2) to TRBJ2-1; TRBD2 matches 7 bases. V gave up 0 bases and J gave up 6 bases; unmatched junction bases: 5. Germline CDR1 and CDR2: LGHDT and YNNKEL (reference sequence). This CDR3 spans 15 amino acids. CDR3 sequence reads: CASSQDRDYFNEQFF. The CDR3, as DNA: TGTGCCAGCAGCCAAGACCGGGACTACTTCAATGAGCAGTTCTTC.

This clone was found once. The chain employs TRBV18 and TRBJ1-3, with 7 bases aligning to TRBD1. With 3 bases clipped from V and 1 base from J, the junction kept 0 bases outside the gene matches. This CDR3 region has 14 residues. Germline CDR1 reads KGHSH; CDR2 reads LQKENI. The CDR3 DNA reads TGTGCCAGCTCACCGACAGGGTCTGGAAACACCATATATTTT. Translating gives CASSPTGSGNTIYF.

The CDR3 is CASSIQGLNTEAFF. The CDR3 bases are TGTGCCAGTAGCATACAGGGTCTGAACACTGAAGCTTTCTTT. V gene TRBV19 combines with J gene TRBJ1-1; D possibly corresponds to TRBD1 (6 bases). Germline V gene lookup returns CDR1 LNHDA and CDR2 SQIVND (reference sequence). CDR3 length: 14 residues. Trimming pared 6 bases from V and 0 bases from J, leaving 11 bases between.

This chain links TRBV14 with TRBJ2-2; perhaps TRBD1 as D (6 bases). The CDR3 spans 15 residues. Between the trimmed V and J ends, which lost 6 bases and 4 bases, there was a span of 15 bases. CDR1 SGHDN and CDR2 FVKESK come from the germline V gene. CDR3 nucleotides: TGTGCCAGCAGAGAGAGTCAGGGGCCCACCGGGGAGCTGTTTTTT. Protein product: CASRESQGPTGELFF.

The chain couples TRBV4-2 to TRBJ2-5, with 9 bases identical to TRBD1. Germline assignment: CDR1 LGHNA and CDR2 YNFKEQ. This CDR3 comprises 16 residues. V shed 0 bases, J shed 5 bases, and the junction held 7 bases outside the gene matches. CDR3 nucleotide sequence: TGTGCCAGCAGCCAAGATCTAGGACAGGGGAGGGAGACCCAGTACTTC. Translating it yields CASSQDLGQGRETQYF.

V usage is TRBV28 and J usage is TRBJ1-3; D gene uncertain. CDR3 length: 12 amino acids. Germline CDR1 reads MDHEN; CDR2 reads SYDVKM. V lost 10 bases to trimming and J lost 0 bases, with 7 bases between them. CDR3 bases: TGTGCCACCGAGGGCTCTGGAAACACCATATATTTT. It codes for CATEGSGNTIYF.

Comment on this clone: This specimen includes other DNA sequences encoding the same CDR3. The chain combines TRBV5-1 with TRBJ1-6, with TRBD1 identical over 9 bases. V was clipped by 3 bases and J by 7 bases; unmatched bases: 2. CDR1 is SGHRS, CDR2 YFSETQ, per germline. There are 14 residues in the CDR3. The CDR3 here is CASSSDRGNSPLHF. The CDR3 DNA sequence: TGCGCCAGCAGCTCTGACAGGGGGAATTCACCCCTCCACTTT.

This rearrangement joins TRBV5-1 to TRBJ1-1, with 9 nucleotides matching TRBD1. This CDR3 contains 15 residues. Trimming took 1 base from V and 3 from J; bases not matched to a gene: 4. Germline V gene sequence: CDR1 SGHRS, CDR2 YFSETQ. CDR3 sequence: CASSLSDRGYTEAFF. In DNA, the CDR3 is TGCGCCAGCAGCTTGTCCGACAGGGGGTACACTGAAGCTTTCTTT.

The chain combines TRBV5-1 with TRBJ2-2; 10 positions match TRBD1. This CDR3 has 15 residues. With 2 bases clipped from V and 6 bases from J, the junction kept 4 bases outside the gene matches. Germline CDR1 reads SGHRS; CDR2 reads YFSETQ. CDR3: CASSFSGQGPGELFF. CDR3 in DNA: TGCGCCAGCAGCTTTTCGGGACAGGGGCCCGGGGAGCTGTTTTTT.

This chain links TRBV6-6 with TRBJ2-4; 8 bases are shared with TRBD2. Trimming at V came to 8 bases and at J to 6 bases, leaving 15 bases not matched to a gene. Germline CDR1 MNHNY, CDR2 SVGAGI (reference sequence). CDR3 length: 16 residues. In DNA form, the CDR3 reads TGTGCCAGCTCCAGTCGGGTCGGGGGGGCCTCAAACATTCAGTACTTC. Encoded protein: CASSSRVGGASNIQYF.

This clone was detected only once. The chain links TRBV5-1 to TRBJ2-7; 8 positions match TRBD1. The CDR3 spans 13 residues. The ends lost 2 bases at V and 6 bases at J; junction bases unmatched: 4. Per the germline V gene, CDR1 is SGHRS and CDR2 is YFSETQ. The CDR3 nucleotides read TGCGCCAGCAGCTTATACAGGGGGAGCGAGCAGTACGTC. This sequence encodes CASSLYRGSEQYV.

The chain is built from TRBV6-5 and TRBJ1-1, with D possibly matching TRBD1 (6 bases). The V gene lost 7 bases and the J gene lost 8 bases, with 17 bases spanning the gap. Per germline, CDR1 MNHEY and CDR2 SVGAGI. The CDR3 consists of 13 residues. CDR3 nucleotides: TGTGCCAGCATGGGCGGGCCAGGGGCAGAAGCTTTCTTT. Encoded protein: CASMGGPGAEAFF.